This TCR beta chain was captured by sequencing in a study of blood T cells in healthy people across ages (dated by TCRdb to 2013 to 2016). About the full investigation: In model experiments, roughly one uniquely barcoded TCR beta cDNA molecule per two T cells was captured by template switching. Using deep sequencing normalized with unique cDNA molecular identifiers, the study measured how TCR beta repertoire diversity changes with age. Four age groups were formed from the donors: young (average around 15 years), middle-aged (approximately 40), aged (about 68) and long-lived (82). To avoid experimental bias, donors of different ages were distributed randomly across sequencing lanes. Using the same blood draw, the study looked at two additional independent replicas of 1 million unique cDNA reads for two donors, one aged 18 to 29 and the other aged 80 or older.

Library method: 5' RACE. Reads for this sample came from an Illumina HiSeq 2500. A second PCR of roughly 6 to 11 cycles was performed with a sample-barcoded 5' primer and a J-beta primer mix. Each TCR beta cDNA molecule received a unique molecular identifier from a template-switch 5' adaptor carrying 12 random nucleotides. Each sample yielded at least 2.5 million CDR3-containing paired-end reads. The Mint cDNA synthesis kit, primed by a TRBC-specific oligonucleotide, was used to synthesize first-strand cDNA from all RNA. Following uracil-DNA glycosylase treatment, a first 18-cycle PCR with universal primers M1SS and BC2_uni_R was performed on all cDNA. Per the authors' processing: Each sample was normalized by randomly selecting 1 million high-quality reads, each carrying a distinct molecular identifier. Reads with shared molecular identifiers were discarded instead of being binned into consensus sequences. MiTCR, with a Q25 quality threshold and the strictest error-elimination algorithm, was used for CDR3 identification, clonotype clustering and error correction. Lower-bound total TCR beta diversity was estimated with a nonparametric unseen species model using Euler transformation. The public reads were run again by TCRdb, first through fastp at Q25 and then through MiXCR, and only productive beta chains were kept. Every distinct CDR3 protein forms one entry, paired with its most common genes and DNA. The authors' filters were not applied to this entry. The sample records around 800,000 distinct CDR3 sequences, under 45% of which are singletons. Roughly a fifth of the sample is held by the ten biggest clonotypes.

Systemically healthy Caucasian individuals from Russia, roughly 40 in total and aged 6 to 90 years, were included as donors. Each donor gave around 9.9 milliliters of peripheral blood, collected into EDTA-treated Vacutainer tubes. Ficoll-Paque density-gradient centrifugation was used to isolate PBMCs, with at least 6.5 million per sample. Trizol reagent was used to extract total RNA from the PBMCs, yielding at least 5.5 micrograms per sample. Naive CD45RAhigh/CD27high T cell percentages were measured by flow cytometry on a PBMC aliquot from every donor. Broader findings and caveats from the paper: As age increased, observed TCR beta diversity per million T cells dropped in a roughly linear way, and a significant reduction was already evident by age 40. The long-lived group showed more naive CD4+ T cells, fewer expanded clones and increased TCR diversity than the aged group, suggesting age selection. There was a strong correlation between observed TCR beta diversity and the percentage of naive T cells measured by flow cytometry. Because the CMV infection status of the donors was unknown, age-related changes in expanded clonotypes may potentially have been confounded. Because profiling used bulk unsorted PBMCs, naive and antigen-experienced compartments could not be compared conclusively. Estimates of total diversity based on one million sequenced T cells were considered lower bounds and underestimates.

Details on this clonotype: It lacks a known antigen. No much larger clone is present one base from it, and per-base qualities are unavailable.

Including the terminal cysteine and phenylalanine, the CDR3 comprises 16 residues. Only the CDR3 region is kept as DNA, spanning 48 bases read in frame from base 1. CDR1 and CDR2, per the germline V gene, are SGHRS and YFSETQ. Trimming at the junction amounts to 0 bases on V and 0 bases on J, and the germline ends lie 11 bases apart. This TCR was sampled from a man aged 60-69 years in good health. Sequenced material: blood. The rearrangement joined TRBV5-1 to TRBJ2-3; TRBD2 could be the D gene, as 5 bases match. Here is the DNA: TGCGCCAGCAGCTTGGTGGCCGGGGTGAGCACAGATACGCAGTATTTT. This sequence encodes CASSLVAGVSTDTQYF.